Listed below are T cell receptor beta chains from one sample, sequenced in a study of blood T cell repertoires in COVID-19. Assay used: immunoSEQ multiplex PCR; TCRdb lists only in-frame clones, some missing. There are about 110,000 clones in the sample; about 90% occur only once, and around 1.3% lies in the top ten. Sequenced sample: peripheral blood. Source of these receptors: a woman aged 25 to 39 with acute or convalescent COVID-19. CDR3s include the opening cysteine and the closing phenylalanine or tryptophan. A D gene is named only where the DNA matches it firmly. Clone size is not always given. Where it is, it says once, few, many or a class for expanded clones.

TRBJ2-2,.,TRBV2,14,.,TGTGCCAGCAGGGCAGGGATGTGGGCCGGGGAGCTGTTTTTT,CASRAGMWAGELFF
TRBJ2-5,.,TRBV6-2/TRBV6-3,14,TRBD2,TGTGCCAGCAGCCACGGGGGGGCCGGGGAGACCCAGTACTTC,CASSHGGAGETQYF
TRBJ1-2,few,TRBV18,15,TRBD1,TGTGCCAGCTCGCCGAAAACAGGGGTCGGGAATGGCTACACCTTC,CASSPKTGVGNGYTF
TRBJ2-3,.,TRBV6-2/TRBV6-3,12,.,TGTGCCAGCAGCCAATCGGGTCTGCCGCAGTATTTT,CASSQSGLPQYF
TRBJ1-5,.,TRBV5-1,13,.,TGCGCCAGCAGCTTGGAGGAACGGGGGCCCCAGCATTTT,CASSLEERGPQHF
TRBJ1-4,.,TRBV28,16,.,TGTGCCAGCACCGTCCTAGGCAGTGCAACTAATGAAAAACTGTTTTTT,CASTVLGSATNEKLFF
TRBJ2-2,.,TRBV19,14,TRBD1,TGTGCCAGTACCACAGGGGGATACACCGGGGAGCTGTTTTTT,CASTTGGYTGELFF
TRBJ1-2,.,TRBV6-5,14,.,TGTGCCAGCAGTTACTCGCGCCAGGGCTATGGCTACACCTTC,CASSYSRQGYGYTF
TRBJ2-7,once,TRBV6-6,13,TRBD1,TGTGCCAGCACGACAGGGAAGTCCTACGAGCAGTACTTC,CASTTGKSYEQYF
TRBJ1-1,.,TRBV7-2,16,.,TGTGCCAGCAGCTTAGAGTCTGGACGGCAGGGGACTGAAGCTTTCTTT,CASSLESGRQGTEAFF
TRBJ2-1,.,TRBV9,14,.,TGTGCCAGCAGCGTAAACGAGCCCAGGAATGAGCAGTTCTTC,CASSVNEPRNEQFF
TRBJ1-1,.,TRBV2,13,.,TGTGCCAGCAGTGTGCAGGGGAGCACTGAAGCTTTCTTT,CASSVQGSTEAFF
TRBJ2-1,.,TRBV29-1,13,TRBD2,TGCAGCGTTACGGCTACGGCGGGAGGTGAGCAGTTCTTC,CSVTATAGGEQFF
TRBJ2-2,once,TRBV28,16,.,TGTGCCAGCAACCGAAGGGGGGGCTCTAGCACCGGGGAGCTGTTTTTT,CASNRRGGSSTGELFF
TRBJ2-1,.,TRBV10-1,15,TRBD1,TGCGCCAGCAGTGAGTCGGGGACAGCTGGGAATGAGCAGTTCTTC,CASSESGTAGNEQFF
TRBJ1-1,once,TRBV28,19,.,TGTGCCAGCAGTTTGGTCCCAGACAGCACCGGATCCATGAACACTGAAGCTTTCTTT,CASSLVPDSTGSMNTEAFF
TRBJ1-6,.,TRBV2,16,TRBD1,TGTGCCAGCAGTTCGGACAGGAGCTCCTATAATTCACCCCTCCACTTT,CASSSDRSSYNSPLHF
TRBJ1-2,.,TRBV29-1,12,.,TGCAGCGGTGGGGACAAGAACTATGGCTACACCTTC,CSGGDKNYGYTF
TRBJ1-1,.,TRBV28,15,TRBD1,TGTGCCAGCAGAACACAAGACAGGGGAGGTACTGAAGCTTTCTTT,CASRTQDRGGTEAFF
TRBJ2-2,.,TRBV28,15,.,TGTGCCAGCCTACCGTCGGGAGCGAACACCGGGGAGCTGTTTTTT,CASLPSGANTGELFF
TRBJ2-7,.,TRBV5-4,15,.,TGTGCCAGCAGCTTGGACCCTAGCGAATCCTACGAGCAGTACTTC,CASSLDPSESYEQYF
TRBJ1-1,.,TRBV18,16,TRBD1,TGTGCCAGCTCACCAGCGGGGACAGCGGGAGGCACTGAAGCTTTCTTT,CASSPAGTAGGTEAFF
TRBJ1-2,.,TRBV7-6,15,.,TGTGCCAGCAGCTTAGGCCAGGGCGCCTACTATGGCTACACCTTC,CASSLGQGAYYGYTF
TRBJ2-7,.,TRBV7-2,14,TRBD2,TGTGCCAGCAGCTCTAGCGGGGGTCTTTACGAGCAGTACTTC,CASSSSGGLYEQYF
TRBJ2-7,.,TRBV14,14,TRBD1,TGTGCCAGCAGCCGGACAGGGAGCTCCTACGAGCAGTACTTC,CASSRTGSSYEQYF
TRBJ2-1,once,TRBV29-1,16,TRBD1,TGCAGCGTTGAAAAACCGGGACAGGGTGGCCACAATGAGCAGTTCTTC,CSVEKPGQGGHNEQFF
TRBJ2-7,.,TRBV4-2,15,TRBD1,TGTGCCAGCAGCCAAGACTCAGACAGGGGGTACGAGCAGTACTTC,CASSQDSDRGYEQYF
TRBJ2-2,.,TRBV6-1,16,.,TGTGCCAGCAGCGAAACAGGGTCCCCGAACACCGGGGAGCTGTTTTTT,CASSETGSPNTGELFF
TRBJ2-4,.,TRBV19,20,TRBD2,TGTGCCAGTAGTATTAATCGCCCAGGGACTAGCGGGAGAGCCAAAAACATTCAGTACTTC,CASSINRPGTSGRAKNIQYF
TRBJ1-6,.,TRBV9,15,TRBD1,TGTGCCAGCAGCGTAGCTGGACAGGGGGATTCACCCCTCCACTTT,CASSVAGQGDSPLHF
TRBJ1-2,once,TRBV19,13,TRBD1,TGTGCCAGTAGTACGACAGGGAGAAATGGCTACACCTTC,CASSTTGRNGYTF
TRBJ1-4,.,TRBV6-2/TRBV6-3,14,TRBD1,TGTGCCAGCAGTTCCAGGGGGTCGCGTGAAAAACTGTTTTTT,CASSSRGSREKLFF
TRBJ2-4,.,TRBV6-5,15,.,TGTGCCAGCAGCTTCGGAGGGTCGGCCAAAAACATTCAGTACTTC,CASSFGGSAKNIQYF
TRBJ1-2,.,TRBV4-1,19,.,TGCGCCAGCAGCCAAGATATAGGGCAGGCGGGCCTAGCTAACTATGGCTACACCTTC,CASSQDIGQAGLANYGYTF
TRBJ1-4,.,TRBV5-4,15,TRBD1,TGTGCCAGCAGCTTGGGACAGGGGACTAATGAAAAACTGTTTTTT,CASSLGQGTNEKLFF
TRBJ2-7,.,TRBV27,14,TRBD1,TGTGCCAGCAGTTTTTCAGGGGGTCGCTACGAGCAGTACTTC,CASSFSGGRYEQYF
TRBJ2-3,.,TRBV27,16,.,TGTGCCAGCCACCCGGGACTGGAGGCTAGCACAGATACGCAGTATTTT,CASHPGLEASTDTQYF
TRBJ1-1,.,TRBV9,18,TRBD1,TGTGCCAGCAGCGTAGGAGGACAGGGGGTGTTAATGAACACTGAAGCTTTCTTT,CASSVGGQGVLMNTEAFF
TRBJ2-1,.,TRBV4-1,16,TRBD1,TGCGCCAGCAGCCAAGATGGGACAGGGAACTACAATGAGCAGTTCTTC,CASSQDGTGNYNEQFF
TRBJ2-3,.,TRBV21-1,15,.,TGTGCCAGCAGGCCGGGACAGGGGAGGGAAGATACGCAGTATTTT,CASRPGQGREDTQYF
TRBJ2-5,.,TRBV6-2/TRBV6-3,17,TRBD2,TGTGCCAGCAGTTGGAGACCCGGGACTAGCGGGAGAGAGACCCAGTACTTC,CASSWRPGTSGRETQYF
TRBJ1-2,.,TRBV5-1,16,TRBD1,TGCGCCAGCAGCTGGGACGCAGGGGGCCAAGGGGCTGGCTACACCTTC,CASSWDAGGQGAGYTF
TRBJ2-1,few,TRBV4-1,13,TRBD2,TGCGCCAGCAGCCAAGGGACTAGCGTTGAGCAGTTCTTC,CASSQGTSVEQFF
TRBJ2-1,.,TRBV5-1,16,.,TGCGCCAGCAGCTTTCTGGCGGGTAGATCCTACAATGAGCAGTTCTTC,CASSFLAGRSYNEQFF
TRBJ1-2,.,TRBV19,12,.,TGTGCCAGTAGTACAACAGCCTATGGCTACACCTTC,CASSTTAYGYTF
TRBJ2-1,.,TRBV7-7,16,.,TGTGCTAGCAGCCAAGGTCGGGCCAGGGCCCCCAATGAGCAGTTCTTC,CASSQGRARAPNEQFF
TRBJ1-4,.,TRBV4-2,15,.,TGTGCCAGCAGCCAAGATCTAGGACAAGAAGAAAAACTGTTTTTT,CASSQDLGQEEKLFF
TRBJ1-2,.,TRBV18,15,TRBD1,TGTGCCAGCTCACCACCCGGGACAGGGATCTATGGCTACACCTTC,CASSPPGTGIYGYTF
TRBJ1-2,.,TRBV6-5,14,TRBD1,TGTGCCAGCAGTCGGGACAGGGGGGGCTATGGCTACACCTTC,CASSRDRGGYGYTF
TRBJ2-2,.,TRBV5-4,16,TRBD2,TGTGCCAGCAGCTTCTGGACTAGCGGGAGATCCGGGGAGCTGTTTTTT,CASSFWTSGRSGELFF
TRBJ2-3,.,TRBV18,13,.,TGTGCCAGCTCACTTCAGGGCACAGATACGCAGTATTTT,CASSLQGTDTQYF
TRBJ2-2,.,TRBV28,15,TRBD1,TGTGCCAGCAGTTTAAGGGGGCCGAACACCGGGGAGCTGTTTTTT,CASSLRGPNTGELFF
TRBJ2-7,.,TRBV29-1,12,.,TGCAGCGTTGTGGCGGACACCTACGAGCAGTACTTC,CSVVADTYEQYF
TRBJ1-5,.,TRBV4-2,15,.,TGTGCCAGCAGCCAAGTGGAAGGGGGAGATCAGCCCCAGCATTTT,CASSQVEGGDQPQHF
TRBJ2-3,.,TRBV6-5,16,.,TGTGCCAGCAGTTACTCGGGACAAGGGTTAGGAGATACGCAGTATTTT,CASSYSGQGLGDTQYF
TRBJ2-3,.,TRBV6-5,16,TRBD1,TGTGCCAGCAGTTACGTGCGGACAGGGTACACAGATACGCAGTATTTT,CASSYVRTGYTDTQYF
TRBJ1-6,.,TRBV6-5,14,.,TGTGCCAGCAGTTACACCCGGTATAATTCACCCCTCCACTTT,CASSYTRYNSPLHF
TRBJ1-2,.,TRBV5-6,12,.,TGTGCCAGCAGCACAGGTAACTATGGCTACACCTTC,CASSTGNYGYTF
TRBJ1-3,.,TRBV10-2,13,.,TGCGCCAGCGCGGGTGACTCTGGAAACACCATATATTTT,CASAGDSGNTIYF